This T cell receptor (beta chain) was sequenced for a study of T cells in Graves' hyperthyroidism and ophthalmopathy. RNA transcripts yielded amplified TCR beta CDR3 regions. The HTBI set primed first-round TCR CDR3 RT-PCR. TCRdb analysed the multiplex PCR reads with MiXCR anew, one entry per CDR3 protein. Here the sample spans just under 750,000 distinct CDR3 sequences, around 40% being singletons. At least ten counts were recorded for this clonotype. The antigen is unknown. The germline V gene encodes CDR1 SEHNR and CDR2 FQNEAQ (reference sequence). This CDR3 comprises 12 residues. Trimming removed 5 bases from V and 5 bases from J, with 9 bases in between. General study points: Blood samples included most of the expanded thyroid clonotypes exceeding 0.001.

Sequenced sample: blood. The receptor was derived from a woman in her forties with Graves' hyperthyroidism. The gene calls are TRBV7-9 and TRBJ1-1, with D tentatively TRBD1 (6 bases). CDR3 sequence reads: CASSIQGTEAFF. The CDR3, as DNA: TGTGCCAGCAGCATACAGGGTACTGAAGCTTTCTTT. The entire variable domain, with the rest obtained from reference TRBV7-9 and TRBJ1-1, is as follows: DTGVSQNPRHKITKRGQNVTFRCDPISEHNRLYWYRQTLGQGPEFLTYFQNEAQLEKSRLLSDRFSAERPKGSFSTLEIQRTEQGDSAMYLCASSIQGTEAFFGQGTRLTVV.